One and the same sample provided the 10 T cell receptor beta chains below, sequenced in a study of T cells in Graves' hyperthyroidism and ophthalmopathy. Using RNA transcripts as the source, TCR beta CDR3 regions were amplified. The HTBI primer set drove a first-round RT-PCR of the TCR CDR3. TCRdb re-called the multiplex PCR reads with MiXCR, one entry per CDR3 protein. The table lists roughly 240,000 distinct CDR3 sequences, roughly 17% of them singletons, with about 29% in the top ten. The sequencing input was blood. The source is a woman aged 18 to 35 with Graves' ophthalmopathy.

This clonotype showed up many times. This chain uses TRBV28 with TRBJ2-4; D is unresolved. Germline CDR1 MDHEN, CDR2 SYDVKM. The CDR3 length is 15 residues. Trimming removed 6 bases at V and 3 bases at J, with 15 bases between. The CDR3 DNA follows: TGTGCCAGCAGCTACCCCGTGGGTGGCAAAAACATTCAGTACTTC. Amino acids: CASSYPVGGKNIQYF.

This clonotype was detected ten times or more. V gene TRBV2 combines with J gene TRBJ2-7; 8 bases map to TRBD1. The trim removed 10 bases at V and 0 bases at J, leaving 8 bases unmatched. From germline, CDR1 is SNHLY and CDR2 FYNNEI. CDR3 length: 14 amino acids. The CDR3 is CAIHLDRDSYEQYF. In DNA, the CDR3 is TGTGCCATCCATCTGGACAGGGACTCCTACGAGCAGTACTTC.

This clonotype has only a few counts. The chain combines TRBV5-6 with TRBJ2-7; tentatively, D is TRBD1 or TRBD2 (6 bases each). Per germline, CDR1 SGHDT and CDR2 YYEEEE. CDR3 length equals 16 residues. V shed 0 bases and J shed 0 bases, with 13 bases lying between them. The CDR3 loop is CASSLVGGPSSYEQYF. For the CDR3, the DNA is TGTGCCAGCAGCTTGGTAGGGGGGCCGAGCTCCTACGAGCAGTACTTC. Using reference TRBV5-6 and TRBJ2-7 for the parts outside the CDR3, the full variable domain is DAGVTQSPTHLIKTRGQQVTLRCSPKSGHDTVSWYQQALGQGPQFIFQYYEEEERQRGNFPDRFSGHQFPNYSSELNVNALLLGDSALYLCASSLVGGPSSYEQYFGPGTRLTVT.

The rearrangement links TRBV28 to TRBJ1-5, with 10 bases identical to TRBD1. In germline, CDR1 is MDHEN, CDR2 SYDVKM. This CDR3 comprises 16 residues. The V and J ends lost 3 bases and 2 bases, in that order; junction bases with no gene match: 4. Here the CDR3 reads CASSFLGTGGNQPQHF. The CDR3 DNA is TGTGCCAGCAGTTTCCTCGGGACAGGGGGCAATCAGCCCCAGCATTTT.

The sample holds a few counts of this clonotype. The V gene is TRBV5-4, the J gene TRBJ1-2, with D maybe TRBD1 (5 bases). From germline, CDR1 is SGHNT and CDR2 YYREEE (reference sequence). The CDR3 contains 14 residues. V was cut by 1 base and J by 3 bases, with 10 bases left in between. CDR3 nucleotide sequence: TGTGCCAGCAGCTTGAAGGGGCGCGACTATGGCTACACCTTC. Protein sequence: CASSLKGRDYGYTF.

This clonotype was picked up many times. The chain links TRBV13 to TRBJ1-1, with a possible D match to TRBD1 (6 bases). The germline V gene has CDR1 PRHDT and CDR2 FYEKMQ (reference sequence). The CDR3 has 16 residues. The V end lost 4 bases, the J end lost 1 base, and 16 bases lay between the germline ends. This CDR3 reads CASSSEGGHPNTEAFF. The DNA of the CDR3 is TGTGCCAGCAGCTCCGAGGGGGGTCATCCGAACACTGAAGCTTTCTTT.

This clonotype was detected ten times or more. The V and J genes are TRBV30 and TRBJ1-3; D is undetermined. CDR1 is GTSNPN, CDR2 SVGIG, per germline (reference sequence). The CDR3 is 14 amino acids. V lost 6 bases to trimming and J lost 0 bases, with 12 bases between them. CDR3 in DNA: TGTGCCTGCCCTATGCCCTTCTCTGGAAACACCATATATTTT. As protein: CACPMPFSGNTIYF.

This clonotype was picked up many times. The chain links TRBV29-1 to TRBJ2-3; 15 bases line up with TRBD2. The J segment lost 2 bases and the V segment lost 7 bases, leaving 13 bases of the junction unmatched. The CDR3 runs 18 residues. In germline, CDR1 is SQVTM, CDR2 ANQGSEA. The chain's CDR3 is CSAGTSGRHPLNTDTQYF. The CDR3 nucleotides read TGCAGCGCTGGGACTAGCGGGAGGCACCCCCTCAACACAGATACGCAGTATTTT.

This clonotype came up a few times. The J gene is TRBJ2-3, the V gene TRBV10-3, with 7 bases aligning to TRBD2. The CDR3 spans 13 residues. Germline V gene sequence: CDR1 ENHRY, CDR2 SYGVKD. Unmatched junction bases numbered 8, after V lost 10 bases and J lost 4 bases. The CDR3 DNA is TGTGCCACATATATGGCGGGAGCAGATACGCAGTATTTT. Translation: CATYMAGADTQYF.

This clonotype appeared many times. Here the CDR3 DNA reads TGCAGTGCTAGAGGGGGCAGACTTTCAGCTAATTCACCCCTCCACTTT. This sequence encodes CSARGGRLSANSPLHF. V is TRBV20-1 and J is TRBJ1-6; D perhaps matches TRBD1 (5 bases). The CDR3 loop spans 16 amino acids. Per the germline V gene, CDR1 is DFQATT and CDR2 is SNEGSKA (reference sequence). V was pared by 1 base and J by 6 bases, with 16 bases between.